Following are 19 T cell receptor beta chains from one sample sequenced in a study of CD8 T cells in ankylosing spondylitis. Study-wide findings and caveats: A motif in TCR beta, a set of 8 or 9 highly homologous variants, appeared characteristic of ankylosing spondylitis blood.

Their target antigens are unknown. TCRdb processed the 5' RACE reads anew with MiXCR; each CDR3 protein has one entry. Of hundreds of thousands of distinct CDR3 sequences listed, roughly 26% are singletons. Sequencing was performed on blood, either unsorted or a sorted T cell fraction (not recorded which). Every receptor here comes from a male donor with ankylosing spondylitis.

In nucleotides, the CDR3 is TGCAGCGTTGAAGACAGGGGGCGTTTCCGGGAGCTGTTTTTT. This codes for CSVEDRGRFRELFF. This rearrangement joins TRBV29-1 to TRBJ2-2; 8 bases match TRBD1. CDR1 is SQVTM, CDR2 ANQGSEA, per germline. The V gene end was trimmed by 0 bases and the J gene end by 9 bases; junction bases not matched to a gene: 6. The CDR3 runs 14 residues.

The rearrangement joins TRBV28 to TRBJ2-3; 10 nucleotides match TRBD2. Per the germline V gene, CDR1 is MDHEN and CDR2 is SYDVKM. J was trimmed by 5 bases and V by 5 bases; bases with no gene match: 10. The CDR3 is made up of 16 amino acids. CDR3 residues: CASSPPSGSGIDTQYF. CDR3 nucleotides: TGTGCCAGCAGTCCTCCTAGCGGGAGTGGAATAGATACGCAGTATTTT.

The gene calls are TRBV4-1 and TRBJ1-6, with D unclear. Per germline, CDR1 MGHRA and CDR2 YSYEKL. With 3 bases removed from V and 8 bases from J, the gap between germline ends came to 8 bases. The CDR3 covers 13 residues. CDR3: CASSHQDYSPLHF. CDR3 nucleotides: TGCGCCAGCAGCCACCAGGATTATTCACCCCTCCACTTT.

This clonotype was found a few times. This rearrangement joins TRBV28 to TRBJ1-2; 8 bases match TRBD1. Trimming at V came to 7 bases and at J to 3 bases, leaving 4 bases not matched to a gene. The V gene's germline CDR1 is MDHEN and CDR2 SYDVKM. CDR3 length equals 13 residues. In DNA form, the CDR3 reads TGTGCCAGCAACCCGGACAGGGACTATGGCTACACCTTC. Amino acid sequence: CASNPDRDYGYTF.

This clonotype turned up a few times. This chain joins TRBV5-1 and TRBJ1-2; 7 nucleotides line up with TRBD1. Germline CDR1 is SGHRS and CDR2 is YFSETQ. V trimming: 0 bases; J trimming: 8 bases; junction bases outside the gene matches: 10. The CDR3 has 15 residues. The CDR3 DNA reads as TGCGCCAGCAGCTTGGGCGGGGGACAGCTCGGCGGCTACACCTTC. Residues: CASSLGGGQLGGYTF.

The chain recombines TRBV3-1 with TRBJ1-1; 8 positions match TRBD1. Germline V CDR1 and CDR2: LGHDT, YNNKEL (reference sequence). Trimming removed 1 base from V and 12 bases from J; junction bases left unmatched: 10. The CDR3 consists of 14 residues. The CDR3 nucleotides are TGTGCCAGCAGCCAAGGGGTAGACAGGGGAAGGACTTTCTTT. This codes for CASSQGVDRGRTFF. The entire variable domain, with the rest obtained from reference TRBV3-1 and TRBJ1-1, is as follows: DTAVSQTPKYLVTQMGNDKSIKCEQNLGHDTMYWYKQDSKKFLKIMFSYNNKELIINETVPNRFSPKSPDKAHLNLHINSLELGDSAVYFCASSQGVDRGRTFFGQGTRLTVV.

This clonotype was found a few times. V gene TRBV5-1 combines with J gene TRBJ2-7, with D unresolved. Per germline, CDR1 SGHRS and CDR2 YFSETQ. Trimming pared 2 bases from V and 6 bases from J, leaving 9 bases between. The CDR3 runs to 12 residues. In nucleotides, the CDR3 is TGCGCCAGCAGCTTTCACCCGGGCGAGCAGTACTTC. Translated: CASSFHPGEQYF. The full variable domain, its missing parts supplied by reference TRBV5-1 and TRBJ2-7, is KAGVTQTPRYLIKTRGQQVTLSCSPISGHRSVSWYQQTPGQGLQFLFEYFSETQRNKGNFPGRFSGRQFSNSRSEMNVSTLELGDSALYLCASSFHPGEQYFGPGTRLTVT.

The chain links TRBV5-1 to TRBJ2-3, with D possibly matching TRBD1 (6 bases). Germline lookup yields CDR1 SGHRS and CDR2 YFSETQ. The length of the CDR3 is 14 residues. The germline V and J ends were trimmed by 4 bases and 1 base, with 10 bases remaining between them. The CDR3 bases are TGCGCCAGCAGCAGGACAGAACGCACAGATACGCAGTATTTT. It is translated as CASSRTERTDTQYF.

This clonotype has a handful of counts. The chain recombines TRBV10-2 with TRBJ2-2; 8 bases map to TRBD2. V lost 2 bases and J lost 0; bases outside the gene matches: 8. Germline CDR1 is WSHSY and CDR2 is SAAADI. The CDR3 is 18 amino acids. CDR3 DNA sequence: TGCGCCAGCAGTGAGATTACCTTAGCGGGAACGAACACCGGGGAGCTGTTTTTT. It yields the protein CASSEITLAGTNTGELFF.

CDR3 nucleotides: TGTGCCAGCATATACGACAACACCGGGGAGCTGTTTTTT. Its protein product is CASIYDNTGELFF. This chain uses TRBV7-2 with TRBJ2-2; D ambiguous. In germline, CDR1 is SGHTA, CDR2 FQGNSA. Trimming cost V 7 bases and J 2 bases, with 8 bases left between them. There are 13 residues in the CDR3.

The CDR3 coding sequence is TGTGCCAGCACCCGTGGGGCCAACGTCCTGACTTTC. It codes for CASTRGANVLTF. This chain connects TRBV25-1 to TRBJ2-6; D is unclear. V was pared by 7 bases and J by 3 bases, with 4 bases between. CDR3 length: 12 residues. Germline-derived CDR1 and CDR2 are MGHDK and SYGVNS.

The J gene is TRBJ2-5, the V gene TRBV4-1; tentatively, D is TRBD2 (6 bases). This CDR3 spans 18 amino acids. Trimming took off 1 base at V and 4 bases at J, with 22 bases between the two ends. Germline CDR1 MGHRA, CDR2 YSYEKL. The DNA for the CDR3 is TGCGCCAGCAGCCAAGGGAGGTTGGGGGGTAAGGCGGCAGAGACCCAGTACTTC. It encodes CASSQGRLGGKAAETQYF.

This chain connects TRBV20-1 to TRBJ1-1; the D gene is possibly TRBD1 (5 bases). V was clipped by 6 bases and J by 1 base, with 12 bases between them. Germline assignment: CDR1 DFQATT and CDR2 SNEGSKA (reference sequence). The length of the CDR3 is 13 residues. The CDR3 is CSADQGQNTEAFF. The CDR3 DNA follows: TGCAGTGCAGATCAGGGTCAGAACACTGAAGCTTTCTTT.

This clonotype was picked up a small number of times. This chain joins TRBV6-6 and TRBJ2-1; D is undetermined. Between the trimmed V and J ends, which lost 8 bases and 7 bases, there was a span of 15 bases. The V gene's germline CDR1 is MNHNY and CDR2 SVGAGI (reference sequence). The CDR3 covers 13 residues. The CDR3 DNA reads TGTGCCAGCGGAGAGGTCCTGGGGAATGAGCAGTTCTTC. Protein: CASGEVLGNEQFF.

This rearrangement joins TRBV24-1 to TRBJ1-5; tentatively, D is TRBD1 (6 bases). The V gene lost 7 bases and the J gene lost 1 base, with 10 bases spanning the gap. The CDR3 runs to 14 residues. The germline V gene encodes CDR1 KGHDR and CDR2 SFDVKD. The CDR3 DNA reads TGTGCCACCAGCGGACAGTTGAGCAATCAGCCCCAGCATTTT. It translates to CATSGQLSNQPQHF.

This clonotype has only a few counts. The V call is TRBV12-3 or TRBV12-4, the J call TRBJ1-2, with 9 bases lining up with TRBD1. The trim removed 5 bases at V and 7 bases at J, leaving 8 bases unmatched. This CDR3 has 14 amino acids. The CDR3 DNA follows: TGTGCCAGCAGTCCTAGGACAGGGGTCATTGGCTACACCTTC. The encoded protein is CASSPRTGVIGYTF.

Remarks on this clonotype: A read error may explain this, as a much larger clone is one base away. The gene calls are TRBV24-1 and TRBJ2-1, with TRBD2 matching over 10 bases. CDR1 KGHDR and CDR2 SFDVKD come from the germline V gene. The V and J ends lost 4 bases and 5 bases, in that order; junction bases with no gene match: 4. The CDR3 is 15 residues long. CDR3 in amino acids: CATSDPGLANNEQFF. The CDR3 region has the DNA TGTGCCACCAGTGACCCGGGACTAGCGAACAATGAGCAGTTCTTC.

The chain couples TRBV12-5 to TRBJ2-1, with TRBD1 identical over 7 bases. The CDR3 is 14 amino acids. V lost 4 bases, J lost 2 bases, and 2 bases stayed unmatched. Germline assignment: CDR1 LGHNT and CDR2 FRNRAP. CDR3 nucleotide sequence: TGTGCTAGTGGTTCGGGGACAGCCTACAATGAGCAGTTCTTC. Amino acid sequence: CASGSGTAYNEQFF.

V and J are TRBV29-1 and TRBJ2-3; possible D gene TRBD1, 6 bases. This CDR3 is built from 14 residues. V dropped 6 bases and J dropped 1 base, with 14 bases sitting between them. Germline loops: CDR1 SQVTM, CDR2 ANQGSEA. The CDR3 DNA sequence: TGCAGCGTCTTGGGACACCCAGGCACAGATACGCAGTATTTT. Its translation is CSVLGHPGTDTQYF.